A selection of T cell receptor beta chains follows, all from one sample in a study of blood T cell repertoires in COVID-19. Measured with immunoSEQ multiplex PCR; TCRdb has only the in-frame clones, and not every one. Of 450,000 or so clones in the sample, around 90% were seen once. Sequencing was performed on peripheral blood. These TCRs come from a man younger than 30 with COVID-19, enrolled during active disease. The CDR3 runs from the conserved cysteine through the conserved F or W. Each record gives: D gene, V gene, J gene, CDR3 length, CDR3 protein, CDR3 DNA. D genes are given only for firm matches.

d_call: TRBD1; v_call: TRBV6-5; j_call: TRBJ2-1; cdr3_length: 14; cdr3_aa: CASSYTDRGHEQFF; cdr3_nt: TGTGCCAGCAGTTACACGGACAGGGGGCATGAGCAGTTCTTC
d_call: .; v_call: TRBV13; j_call: TRBJ1-3; cdr3_length: 14; cdr3_aa: CASSQRDAGNTIYF; cdr3_nt: TGTGCCAGCAGCCAGCGGGACGCTGGAAACACCATATATTTT
d_call: .; v_call: TRBV6-1; j_call: TRBJ1-6; cdr3_length: 14; cdr3_aa: CASSDLVGNSPLHF; cdr3_nt: TGTGCCAGCAGTGATCTGGTCGGGAATTCACCCCTCCACTTT
d_call: .; v_call: TRBV5-1; j_call: TRBJ1-2; cdr3_length: 14; cdr3_aa: CASSLTGQNYGYTF; cdr3_nt: TGCGCCAGCAGCTTGACAGGGCAAAACTATGGCTACACCTTC
d_call: TRBD1; v_call: TRBV2; j_call: TRBJ2-3; cdr3_length: 15; cdr3_aa: CASSETGASTDTQYF; cdr3_nt: TGTGCCAGCAGTGAGACAGGGGCTAGCACAGATACGCAGTATTTT
d_call: TRBD1; v_call: TRBV12-5; j_call: TRBJ1-1; cdr3_length: 15; cdr3_aa: CASGLTDRGMSEAFF; cdr3_nt: TGTGCTAGTGGTTTGACCGACAGGGGGATGTCTGAAGCTTTCTTT
d_call: .; v_call: TRBV5-4; j_call: TRBJ1-2; cdr3_length: 16; cdr3_aa: CASSSDTGPGGHGYTF; cdr3_nt: TGTGCCAGCAGCTCTGACACCGGACCGGGAGGCCATGGCTACACCTTC
d_call: TRBD2; v_call: TRBV7-3; j_call: TRBJ2-1; cdr3_length: 16; cdr3_aa: CASSYRTSGTNNEQFF; cdr3_nt: TGTGCCAGCAGCTACCGGACTAGCGGGACTAACAATGAGCAGTTCTTC
d_call: TRBD1; v_call: TRBV15; j_call: TRBJ2-1; cdr3_length: 15; cdr3_aa: CATSRDGGQYNEQFF; cdr3_nt: TGTGCCACCAGCAGAGATGGGGGACAGTACAATGAGCAGTTCTTC
d_call: .; v_call: TRBV30; j_call: TRBJ2-1; cdr3_length: 12; cdr3_aa: CAWSAVYNEQFF; cdr3_nt: TGTGCCTGGAGTGCGGTCTACAATGAGCAGTTCTTC